A selection of T cell receptor beta chains follows, all from one sample in a study of CD8 T cells in Susac syndrome. TCRdb called the immunoSEQ multiplex PCR reads again in MiXCR, with one record for every CDR3 protein. The data hold approximately 260,000 distinct CDR3 sequences, with 90% to 97% observed a single time. The specimen was CD4+ T cells from PBMCs. The origin of the receptors is a human donor with Susac syndrome. CDR3s leave out the opening cysteine and the closing phenylalanine or tryptophan. The D gene is left open where the match is weak.

- | TRBJ1-5 | TRBV29-1 | SVQQGRDQPQH
TRBD1 | TRBJ1-2 | TRBV2 | ASSEDGTGRRGYT
TRBD2 | TRBJ2-2 | TRBV19 | ASSASSGSSHGELF
- | TRBJ1-1 | TRBV28 | ASSPSTVDTEAF
TRBD1 | TRBJ1-5 | TRBV29-1 | SVGTGHSNQPQH
TRBD2 | TRBJ2-7 | TRBV4-2 | ASSQDRAGVLHEQY
TRBD1 | TRBJ2-1 | TRBV29-1 | SVESTGGQNEQF
TRBD1 | TRBJ1-1 | TRBV18 | ASSPPREGATEAF
- | TRBJ2-1 | TRBV11-1 | ASSLVGRRNEQF
- | TRBJ2-1 | TRBV11-3 | ASSFPGALSYNEQF
TRBD2 | TRBJ2-5 | TRBV7-7 | ASSPGGQETQY
TRBD1 | TRBJ1-2 | TRBV25-1 | ASRDDSQGASGYT
- | TRBJ1-2 | TRBV24-1 | ATSESDGVYGYT
- | TRBJ1-5 | TRBV4-1 | ASSQDRGGEGNQPQH
TRBD1 | TRBJ2-7 | TRBV7-9 | ASSLGTGGREQY
TRBD2 | TRBJ2-5 | TRBV5-5 | ASSPGLARETQY
- | TRBJ2-7 | TRBV9 | ASSVAGGHEQY
- | TRBJ2-3 | TRBV5-6 | ASSLVTGNADTQY
- | TRBJ2-1 | TRBV28 | ASSSPRSSYNEQF
- | TRBJ2-1 | TRBV5-4 | ASSLRVGSYNEQF
TRBD2 | TRBJ2-3 | TRBV5-8 | ASTRGLAGRGTQY
- | TRBJ2-2 | TRBV5-1 | ASSAGDRNTGELF
TRBD1 | TRBJ2-2 | TRBV20-1 | SALGQAAGELF
- | TRBJ1-1 | TRBV20-1 | SAARQEGTEAF
- | TRBJ2-3 | TRBV27 | ASSFAAVDTQY
TRBD2 | TRBJ2-7 | TRBV20-1 | SASLTSGAYEQY
TRBD1 | TRBJ2-7 | TRBV20-1 | SATRDRTDYEQY
- | TRBJ1-1 | TRBV29-1 | SVVRKGIEAF
TRBD1 | TRBJ1-1 | TRBV29-1 | SVRKQGVTEAF
- | TRBJ1-4 | TRBV11-3 | ASSLTENEKLF
- | TRBJ2-7 | TRBV6-5 | ASSRRGHWDEQY
TRBD1 | TRBJ1-2 | TRBV20-1 | SATNQGAAGYT
- | TRBJ2-5 | TRBV29-1 | SVANTEGETQY
TRBD1 | TRBJ2-1 | TRBV14 | ASSQLGDSTQF
- | TRBJ2-3 | TRBV5-1 | ASTSRGTDTQY
TRBD2 | TRBJ2-5 | TRBV12-3/TRBV12-4 | ASSLGAGGPGETQY
- | TRBJ1-1 | TRBV7-9 | ASRRRETEAF
- | TRBJ2-1 | TRBV30 | AWRGSLYNEQF
- | TRBJ1-1 | TRBV3-1 | ASSQGPGAAEAF
TRBD1 | TRBJ2-7 | TRBV11-2 | ASSARGQGRRSGEQY
- | TRBJ2-3 | TRBV6-5 | ASSPWGHVDTQY
- | TRBJ1-2 | TRBV11-3 | ASSQQLYGYT
TRBD1 | TRBJ1-2 | TRBV28 | ASFTGDNYGYT
- | TRBJ1-4 | TRBV30 | AWSPFKGVEKLF
TRBD1 | TRBJ2-1 | TRBV13 | ASSYKQGNYNEQF
- | TRBJ1-5 | TRBV28 | ASLARGNQPQH
- | TRBJ2-7 | TRBV24-1 | ATSDGGESEQY
- | TRBJ2-6 | TRBV6-2/TRBV6-3 | ASSYRSSGANVLT
TRBD2 | TRBJ2-7 | TRBV12-3/TRBV12-4 | ASSLAGGPGEQY
TRBD1 | TRBJ2-1 | TRBV20-1 | SARDWRQGVHEQF
- | TRBJ2-3 | TRBV18 | ASSPTSGTDTQY
- | TRBJ1-1 | TRBV28 | ASFPRGTEAF
- | TRBJ2-1 | TRBV20-1 | SASRGGLAPSRKF
- | TRBJ2-1 | TRBV5-4 | ASSRHRGGVKYHREQF
- | TRBJ2-1 | TRBV7-9 | ASSLEFYEQF
- | TRBJ2-3 | TRBV5-1 | ASRLTGNTDTQY
- | TRBJ2-5 | TRBV14 | ASSQGVVGQETQY